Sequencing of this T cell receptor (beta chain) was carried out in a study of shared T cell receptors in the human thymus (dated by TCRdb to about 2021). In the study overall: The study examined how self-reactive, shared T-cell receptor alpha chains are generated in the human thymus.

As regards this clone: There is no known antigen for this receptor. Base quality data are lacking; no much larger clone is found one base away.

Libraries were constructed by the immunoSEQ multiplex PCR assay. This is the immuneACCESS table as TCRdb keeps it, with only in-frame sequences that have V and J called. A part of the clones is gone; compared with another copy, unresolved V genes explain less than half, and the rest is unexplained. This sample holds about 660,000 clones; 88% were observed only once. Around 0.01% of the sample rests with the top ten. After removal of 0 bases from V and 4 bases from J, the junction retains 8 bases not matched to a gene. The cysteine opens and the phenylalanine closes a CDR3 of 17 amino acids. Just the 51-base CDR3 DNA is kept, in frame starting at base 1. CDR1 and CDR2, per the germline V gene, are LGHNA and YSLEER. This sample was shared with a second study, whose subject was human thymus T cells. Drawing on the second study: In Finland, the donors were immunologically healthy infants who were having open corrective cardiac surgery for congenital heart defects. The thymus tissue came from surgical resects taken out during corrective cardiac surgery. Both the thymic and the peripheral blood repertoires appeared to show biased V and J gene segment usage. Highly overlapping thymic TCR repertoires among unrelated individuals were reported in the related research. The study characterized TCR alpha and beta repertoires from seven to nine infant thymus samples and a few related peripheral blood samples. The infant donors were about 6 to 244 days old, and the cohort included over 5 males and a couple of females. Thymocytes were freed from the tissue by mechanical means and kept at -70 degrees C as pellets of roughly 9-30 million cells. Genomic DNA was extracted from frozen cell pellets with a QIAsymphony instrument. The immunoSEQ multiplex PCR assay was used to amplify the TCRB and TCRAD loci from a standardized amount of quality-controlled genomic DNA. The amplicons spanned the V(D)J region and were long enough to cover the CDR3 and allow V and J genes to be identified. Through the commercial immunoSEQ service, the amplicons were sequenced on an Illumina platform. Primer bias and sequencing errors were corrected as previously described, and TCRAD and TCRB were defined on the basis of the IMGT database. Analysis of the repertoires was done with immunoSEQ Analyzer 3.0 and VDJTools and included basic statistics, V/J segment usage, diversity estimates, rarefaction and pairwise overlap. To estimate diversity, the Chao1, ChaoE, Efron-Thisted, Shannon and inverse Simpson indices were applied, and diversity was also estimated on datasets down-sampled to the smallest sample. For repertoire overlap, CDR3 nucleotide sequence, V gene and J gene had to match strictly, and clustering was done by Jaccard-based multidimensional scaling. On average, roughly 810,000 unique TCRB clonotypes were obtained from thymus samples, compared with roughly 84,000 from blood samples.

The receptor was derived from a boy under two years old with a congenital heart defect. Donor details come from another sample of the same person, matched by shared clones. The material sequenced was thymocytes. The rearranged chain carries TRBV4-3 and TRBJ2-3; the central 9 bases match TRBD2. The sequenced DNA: TGCGCCAGCAGCCAAGATAAGGCGACTAGCGGATCAGATACGCAGTATTTT. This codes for CASSQDKATSGSDTQYF.